Listed below are T cell receptor beta chains from one sample, sequenced in a study of regulatory T cells in long-lasting Graves disease. One entry per CDR3 protein results from TCRdb running MiXCR on the multiplex PCR reads. The table has 560,000 or so distinct CDR3 sequences, about 16% seen once. In addition, the sample was reused for a study of T cells in Graves' hyperthyroidism and ophthalmopathy.

The specimen comprised peripheral blood mononuclear cells (PBMCs), sampled at new diagnosis, from a patient treated with antithyroid drugs. The receptors here all came from a man younger than 30 with Graves disease. Each CDR3 is given with its conserved first and last residue. Fields, in order: J gene, V gene, clone size, D gene, CDR3 DNA, CDR3 protein. A D gene is named only where the DNA matches it firmly. Not all rows give a size; the values are once, few, many and, for expanded clones, a class.

>TRBJ2-7|TRBV20-1|many|TRBD2
TGCAGTGCTAAGGCGCGGACTAGCGGAGCCTACGAGCAGTACTTC
CSAKARTSGAYEQYF
>TRBJ1-5|TRBV12-5|.|.
TGTGCTAGTGGTTTGTCAGGGACTTCCAATCAGCCCCAGCATTTT
CASGLSGTSNQPQHF
>TRBJ1-5|TRBV2|many|.
TGTGCCAGCAGTGAACGCACCCCGTTACCTCCCCAGCATTTT
CASSERTPLPPQHF
>TRBJ1-5|TRBV5-1|.|TRBD1
TGCGCCAGCAGGCCAGGGACAGGGCTATTTCAGCCCCAGCATTTT
CASRPGTGLFQPQHF
>TRBJ2-2|TRBV19|.|TRBD1
TGTGCCAGTAGTATTTTCCGGGACAGGGTGGGCGGGGAGCTGTTTTTT
CASSIFRDRVGGELFF
>TRBJ2-5|TRBV6-2/TRBV6-3|many|.
TGTGCCAGCAGTACCTCCGGGGAGACCCAGTACTTC
CASSTSGETQYF
>TRBJ1-4|TRBV27|.|.
TGTGCCAGCAGTTTAAGCTCCCTCCTTAATGAAAAACTGTTTTTT
CASSLSSLLNEKLFF
>TRBJ2-7|TRBV20-1|few|.
TGCAGTGCTAGTAGTGGGTCGGAGGGGATTTACGAGCAGTACTTC
CSASSGSEGIYEQYF
>TRBJ2-1|TRBV15|.|.
TGTGCCACCAGCAAAATCTACAATGAGCAGTTCTTC
CATSKIYNEQFF
>TRBJ1-1|TRBV18|many|TRBD1
TGTGCCAGCTCACCGGCCAGGGACAGGCTGAACACTGAAGCTTTCTTT
CASSPARDRLNTEAFF
>TRBJ2-7|TRBV6-1|many|.
TGTGCCAGCAGTGTGGAGTCAGGGGAAAAGCAGTACTTC
CASSVESGEKQYF
>TRBJ1-1|TRBV18|many|.
TGTGCCAGCTCACCAACTATAACGAACACTGAAGCTTTCTTT
CASSPTITNTEAFF
>TRBJ2-7|TRBV11-2|many|.
TGTGCCAGCAGCTTAGTACAGAGCTCCTACGAGCAGTACTTC
CASSLVQSSYEQYF
>TRBJ2-1|TRBV25-1|many|TRBD2
TGTGCCAGCAGTGATGCGGGACTAGCGGAGCGGAATGAGCAGTTCTTC
CASSDAGLAERNEQFF
>TRBJ2-6|TRBV19|.|.
TGTGCCAGTAGTATAACTTTGTCAAAGCCCTCTGGGGCCAACGTCCTGACTTTC
CASSITLSKPSGANVLTF
>TRBJ1-5|TRBV28|few|.
TGTGCCGGCACCTCAACCATGAGCCAGCCCCAGCATTTT
CAGTSTMSQPQHF
>TRBJ1-1|TRBV6-1|many|TRBD1
TGTGCCAGCCCAAAAATGGAACAGGGGGCAGGAGCTTTCTTT
CASPKMEQGAGAFF
>TRBJ1-5|TRBV15|few|.
TGTGCCACCAGCAGCGCCTTGGTCCGGGACCAGCCCCAGCATTTT
CATSSALVRDQPQHF
>TRBJ2-1|TRBV28|many|TRBD2
TGTGCCAGCAGAATGGCGGGAGTCTCCTACAATGAGCAGTTCTTC
CASRMAGVSYNEQFF